This TCR beta chain was identified in a study of blood T cell repertoires in COVID-19. Study in general: Material from acute and convalescent COVID-19 was sourced from the United States, Italy and Spain. The analysed material was cDNA or gDNA that came from T cells, B-cell-depleted T cells, or PBMCs.

Germline V lookup: CDR1 MNHEY, CDR2 SMNVEV (reference sequence). CDR3 size: 15 residues. V trimming: 1 base; J trimming: 3 bases; junction bases outside the gene matches: 6. In the authors' methods: Reference gene primer amplification in the assay estimated nucleated cell counts. Only in-frame clones appear in the TCRdb table, and some are missing; sequencing was by immunoSEQ multiplex PCR. Clone size and V and J calls were adopted from that table, with D and trimming inferred from the DNA. The sample records fewer than 150,000 clones, roughly four fifths being singletons. The J gene is TRBJ2-7, the V gene TRBV27, with 7 bases fitting TRBD2. The sample taken for sequencing was peripheral blood. This TCR was sampled from a human donor in a cohort sampled during active COVID-19. The CDR3 DNA sequence: TGTGCCAGCAGTTTATTTGGCGGGGGATACTACGAGCAGTACTTC. It yields the protein CASSLFGGGYYEQYF.